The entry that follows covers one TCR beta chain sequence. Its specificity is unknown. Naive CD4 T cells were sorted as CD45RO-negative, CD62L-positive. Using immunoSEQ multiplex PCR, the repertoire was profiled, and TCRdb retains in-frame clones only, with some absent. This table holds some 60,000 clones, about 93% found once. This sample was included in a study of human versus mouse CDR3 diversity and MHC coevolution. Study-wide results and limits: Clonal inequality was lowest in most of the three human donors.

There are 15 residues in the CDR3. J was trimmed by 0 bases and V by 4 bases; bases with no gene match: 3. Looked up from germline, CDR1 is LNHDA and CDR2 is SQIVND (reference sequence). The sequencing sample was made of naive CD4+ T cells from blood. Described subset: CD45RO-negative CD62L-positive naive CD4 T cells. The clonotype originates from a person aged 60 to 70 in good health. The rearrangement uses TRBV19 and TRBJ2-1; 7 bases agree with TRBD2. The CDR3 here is CASSKAGPSYNEQFF. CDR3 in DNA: TGTGCCAGTAGTAAAGCGGGGCCCTCCTACAATGAGCAGTTCTTC. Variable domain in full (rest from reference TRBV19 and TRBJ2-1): DGGITQSPKYLFRKEGQNVTLSCEQNLNHDAMYWYRQDPGQGLRLIYYSQIVNDFQKGDIAEGYSVSREKKESFPLTVTSAQKNPTAFYLCASSKAGPSYNEQFFGPGTRLTVL.